This T cell receptor beta chain was identified in a study of blood T cell repertoires in COVID-19. Study as a whole: Donors in the United States, Italy and Spain gave samples during acute or convalescent COVID-19. In each case, the material was cDNA or gDNA derived from T cells, B-cell-depleted T cells, or PBMCs.

The repertoire was sequenced with immunoSEQ multiplex PCR; TCRdb's copy has only in-frame clones and lacks some. The table records about 120,000 clones, roughly 82% of them present only once. The CDR3 covers 16 residues. Germline CDR1 SGHDT, CDR2 YYEEEE. Trimming stripped 5 bases from V and 1 base from J, with 16 bases between. The chain links TRBV5-6 to TRBJ1-5; TRBD1 might be the D (5 bases). This TCR was sampled from a human donor in a cohort sampled during active COVID-19. The material sequenced was peripheral blood. The DNA for the CDR3 is TGTGCCAGCAGTTTATATGGGGGAGGGAGCAATCAGCCCCAGCATTTT. Translating gives CASSLYGGGSNQPQHF.